This TCR beta chain was identified during a study of T cells after yellow fever vaccination. Study findings and constraints: The study re-detected most primary-vaccination clones after the booster (around 96% CD4, roughly 85% CD8). Researchers report a weaker secondary response that nonetheless peaked faster, day 5 versus 15. Overall, a small share of clonotypes was seen in both CD4 and CD8 compartments.

A universal primer site and UMIs were added as TCR cDNA was made by 5'RACE template switching. TCRdb reprocessed the 5' RACE reads with MiXCR, giving one entry per CDR3 protein. The sample yields hundreds of thousands of distinct CDR3 sequences, 15% to 20% seen once. The ends were cut back, 7 bases at V and 2 bases at J, with 9 bases in the middle. CDR3 length equals 12 residues. Germline CDR1 reads SGHRS; CDR2 reads YFSETQ. This clonotype was detected only a few times. Its antigen remains unidentified. This TCR was sampled from a man between 18 and 29 years old who received the YFV17D yellow fever vaccine. The rearrangement links TRBV5-1 to TRBJ2-5; D gene unclear. Sequences were derived from PBMCs, sampled before the yellow fever booster vaccination. The CDR3 sequence is CASLGSQETQYF. The CDR3 region has the DNA TGCGCCAGCCTGGGTTCTCAAGAGACCCAGTACTTC.